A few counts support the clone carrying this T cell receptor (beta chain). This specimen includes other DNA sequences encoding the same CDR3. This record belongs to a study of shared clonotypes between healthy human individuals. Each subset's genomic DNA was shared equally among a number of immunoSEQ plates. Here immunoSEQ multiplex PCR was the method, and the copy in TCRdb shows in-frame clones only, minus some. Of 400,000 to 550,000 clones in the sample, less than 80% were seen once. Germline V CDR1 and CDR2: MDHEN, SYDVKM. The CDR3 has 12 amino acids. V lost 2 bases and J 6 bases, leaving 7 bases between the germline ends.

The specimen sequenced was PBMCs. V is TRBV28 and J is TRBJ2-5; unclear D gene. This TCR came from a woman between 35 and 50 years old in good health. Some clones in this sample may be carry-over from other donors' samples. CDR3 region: CASSLNPQTQYF. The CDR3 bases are TGTGCCAGCAGTTTAAATCCCCAGACCCAGTACTTC. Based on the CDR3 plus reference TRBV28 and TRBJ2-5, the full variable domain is DVKVTQSSRYLVKRTGEKVFLECVQDMDHENMFWYRQDPGLGLRLIYFSYDVKMKEKGDIPEGYSVSREKKERFSLILESASTNQTSMYLCASSLNPQTQYFGPGTRLLVL.